The T cell receptor beta chain described here comes from a study of early stage breast cancer tumors (dated by TCRdb to the late 2010s). Some background on the complete study: Of the roughly 15 invasive breast tumors, some twelve were found to be estrogen receptor-positive, progesterone receptor-positive and HER2-negative. Of the approximately twelve ER+/PR+/HER2- tumors, eight were classified as invasive ductal carcinomas and four as invasive lobular carcinomas. On average, each sample had about 10-fold read coverage. Across all samples, approximately 2,500,000 templates representing 1,097,674 unique clonotypes were detected.

CDR1 SGDLS and CDR2 YYNGEE were looked up in the germline V gene. Cut back by 7 bases and 0 bases, the V and J ends lie 15 bases apart. From the cysteine through the phenylalanine, the CDR3 covers 15 amino acids. Of the read, only the CDR3 DNA is kept; its 45 bases are in frame from base 1. The study profiled bulk TCR beta-chain repertoires in matched peripheral blood, tumor and adjacent normal breast tissue taken from approximately 15 patients with early-stage breast cancer. Before surgery, roughly 4.5-10 mL of whole blood was collected into EDTA tubes and then processed within 2 hours. Peripheral blood mononuclear cells were isolated by Ficoll-Paque centrifugation in SepMate-50 tubes. For storage in liquid nitrogen, PBMCs were cryopreserved as aliquots of about 1.9 to 4 million cells in about 90% FBS with around 10% DMSO. The Qiagen AllPrep DNA/RNA Mini kit was used for genomic DNA extraction. Broad study findings and their caveats: Because the cohort was small, a breakdown by tumor subtype could not be done. Tumors showed approximately 2.5-fold higher T cell density and higher clonality than adjacent normal breast tissue. Enriched TCRB sequences shared across patients were mostly commonly generated sequences, unlikely to play an important role in the tumor microenvironment. Repertoires from blood resembled normal breast more closely than tumor, and using blood as a reference for each tissue separated tumor from normal in about 90% of the 16 patients. Sequencing bulk genomic DNA from unsorted cells could not capture chain pairing or functional markers like CD4, CD8 and FOXP3.

Each sample was amplified as two independent genomic DNA replicates: approximately 450 ng for blood and roughly 1.4 ug for tumor or normal breast. TCRB sequencing of genomic DNA was carried out with the ImmunoSeq Intro kit according to the manufacturer's instructions. Multiplex PCR was run for about 30 cycles using proprietary primers and spike-in control sequences for absolute quantification. An 87-bp fragment spanning the CDR3 and flanking V and J genes was sequenced with single-end 150-bp reads. Each lane of an Illumina MiSeq running version 3.0 chemistry carried seven multiplexed samples, with two replicates apiece. The source study handled its data this way. Raw data were processed by the vendor's proprietary pipeline, with both replicates merged into one result per sample. Clonotypes were defined as productive rearrangements sharing the V-gene family, CDR3 amino acid sequence and J-gene segment. Clonality was computed as 1 minus the normalized Shannon entropy (Pielou evenness) of TCRB abundances. T cell density was estimated by dividing total templates by the number of input cells inferred from the DNA input amount. Total repertoire diversity and clonality were estimated with Recon using default parameters. A clonotype counted as tumor-enriched if its abundance in tumor exceeded 0.1% and was at least 32-fold higher than its abundance in normal breast. TCRdb retrieved this table from immuneACCESS and kept in-frame rearrangements only. Not all clones are present; in checked studies, unresolved V genes account for under half, and no reason is known for the remainder. The V and J calls and the clone size are those of that table, but D and trimming were determined from the DNA. Here the sample has under 45,000 clones; about 78% occur a single time. The ten largest clones capture 5.5% to 8% of the sample.

With regard to this clone: Its target antigen remains unknown. Base-call qualities are not available, and no considerably larger clone is one nucleotide away.

Sequencing was done on a sample of blood. The chain couples TRBV9 to TRBJ2-3; the D gene is perhaps TRBD2, from 5 matching bases. The receptor was derived from a person in their fifties with breast cancer. The DNA sequence follows: TGTGCCAGCTCCGGAGGCAGTCATAGCACAGATACGCAGTATTTT. It translates as CASSGGSHSTDTQYF.